What follows is one TCR beta chain and its context. Its antigen is unknown. The entry originates in a study of cytomegalovirus exposure and HLA in healthy donors. Study-wide results and limits: The majority of CMV-associated TCR beta chains were reported as apparently HLA-restricted in a later analysis.

PCR employed 60 Vbeta and 13 Jbeta primers. Method: immunoSEQ multiplex PCR; TCRdb's copy keeps in-frame clones and lacks some. Recorded for this sample: 150,000 to 200,000 clones. Between the trimmed V and J ends, which lost 2 bases and 7 bases, there was a span of 20 bases. This CDR3 comprises 16 residues. CDR1 MNHEY and CDR2 SVGAGI come from the germline V gene. The sequence was obtained from an older woman in good health and CMV-seronegative. The sequenced sample was PBMCs. The rearrangement joins TRBV6-5 to TRBJ1-2; the D gene is possibly TRBD1 (5 bases). The CDR3 DNA follows: TGTGCCAGCAGTTACCAGGGCGGGAAAGTAGTAGGTGGCTACACCTTC. Its translation is CASSYQGGKVVGGYTF.